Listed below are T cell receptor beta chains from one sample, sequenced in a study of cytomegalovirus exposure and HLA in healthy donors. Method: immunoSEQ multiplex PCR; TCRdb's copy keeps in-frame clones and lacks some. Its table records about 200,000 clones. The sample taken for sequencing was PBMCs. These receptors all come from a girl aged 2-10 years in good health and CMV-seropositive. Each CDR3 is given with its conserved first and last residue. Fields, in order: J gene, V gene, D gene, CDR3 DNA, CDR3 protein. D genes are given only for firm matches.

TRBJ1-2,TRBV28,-,TGTGCCAGCAGTCCCCCGGGATTAACCTATGGCTACACCTTC,CASSPPGLTYGYTF
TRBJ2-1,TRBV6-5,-,TGTGCCAGCGTTGAGGGAAATGAGCAGTTCTTC,CASVEGNEQFF
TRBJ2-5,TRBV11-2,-,TGTGCCAGCAGCCGAACAATGCAGCGAGGGAGTAGTGAGACCCAGTACTTC,CASSRTMQRGSSETQYF
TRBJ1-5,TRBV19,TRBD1,TGTGCCAGTACCCCTGGGACAGGGTGGGATCAGCCCCAGCATTTT,CASTPGTGWDQPQHF
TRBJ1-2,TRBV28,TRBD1,TGTGCCAGCAGAGGGGACAGGGGCCTGCCTAACTATGGCTACACCTTC,CASRGDRGLPNYGYTF
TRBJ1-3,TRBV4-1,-,TGCGCCAGCAGCCAAGATCGCTTTGTCGGCACCATATATTTT,CASSQDRFVGTIYF
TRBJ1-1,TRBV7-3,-,TGTGCCAGCAGCTTAACTACTTGGGGCCAGACTGAAGCTTTCTTT,CASSLTTWGQTEAFF
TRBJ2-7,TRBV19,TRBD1,TGTGCCAGTAGGCCGGGACAGAACCTCTACGAGCAGTACTTC,CASRPGQNLYEQYF
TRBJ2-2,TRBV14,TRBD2,TGTGCCAGCAGCCAAGAGCGGGAGTGGATGAACACCGGGGAGCTGTTTTTT,CASSQEREWMNTGELFF
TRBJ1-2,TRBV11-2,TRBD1,TGTGCCAGCAGCTCGATCCGACAGGGGGCTTTCTATGGCTACACCTTC,CASSSIRQGAFYGYTF
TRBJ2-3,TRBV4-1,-,TGCGCCAGCAGCCAAGAACTCACTGCGGATACGCAGTATTTT,CASSQELTADTQYF
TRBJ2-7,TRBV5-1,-,TGCGCCAGCAGCGCTTCCAGGCTCCCCGGCAGCGAGCAGTACTTC,CASSASRLPGSEQYF
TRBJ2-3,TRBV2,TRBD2,TGTGCCAGCAGTGAAGTCGCTAGCGGGAGCCCTAGCACAGATACGCAGTATTTT,CASSEVASGSPSTDTQYF
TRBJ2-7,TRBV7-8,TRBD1,TGTGCCAGCAGCAAATCCGGGACAGACACCTACTCCTACGAGCAGTACTTC,CASSKSGTDTYSYEQYF
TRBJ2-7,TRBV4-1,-,TGCGCCAGCAGCCAAGTTCCCCAGACCGGCGGCTCCTACGAGCAGTACTTC,CASSQVPQTGGSYEQYF
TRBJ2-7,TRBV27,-,TGTGCCAGCAGCCCAGGAACAGGATTAGGGACCTACGAGCAGTACTTC,CASSPGTGLGTYEQYF
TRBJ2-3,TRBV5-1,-,TGCGCCAGCAGCCCACCTGAGCCGGATACGCAGTATTTT,CASSPPEPDTQYF
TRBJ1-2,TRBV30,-,TGTGCCTGGGGACACTCCAACTATGGCTACACCTTC,CAWGHSNYGYTF
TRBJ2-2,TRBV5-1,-,TGCGCCAGCAGCTGGGCCGGAACTTCGAACACCGGGGAGCTGTTTTTT,CASSWAGTSNTGELFF
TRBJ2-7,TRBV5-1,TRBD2,TGCGCCAGCAGCTCCTCGGGCAAACTAGCGGGAGCCTCGCCCTTCTACGAGCAGTACTTC,CASSSSGKLAGASPFYEQYF
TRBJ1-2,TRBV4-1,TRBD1,TGCGCCAGCAGCCAAGATGGGACAGCCCACTATGGCTACACCTTC,CASSQDGTAHYGYTF
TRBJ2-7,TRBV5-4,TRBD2,TGTGCCAGCAGCCCTTCTAGCGGGAGAACCTACGAGCAGTACTTC,CASSPSSGRTYEQYF
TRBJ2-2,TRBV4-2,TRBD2,TGTGCCAGCAGCCATTCGATGGTGGGTAGCGGGAGGTCCGGGGAGCTGTTTTTT,CASSHSMVGSGRSGELFF
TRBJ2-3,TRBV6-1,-,TGTGCCTCGATCAGGGCAGTTAGAACAGATACGCAGTATTTT,CASIRAVRTDTQYF
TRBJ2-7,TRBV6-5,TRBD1,TGTGCCAGCGCGATAGGACAGGGGGACTACGAGCAGTACTTC,CASAIGQGDYEQYF
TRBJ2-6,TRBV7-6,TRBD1,TGTGCCAGCAGCAGAACAGGGGCGGTCGGCGGGGCCAACGTCCTGACTTTC,CASSRTGAVGGANVLTF
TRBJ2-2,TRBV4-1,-,TGCGCCAGCAGCCCTAGCACCGGGGAGCTGTTTTTT,CASSPSTGELFF
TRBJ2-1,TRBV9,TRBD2,TGTGCCAGCAGCGTAGGAACTAGCGGGAGGTACAATGAGCAGTTCTTC,CASSVGTSGRYNEQFF
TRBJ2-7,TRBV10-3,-,TGTGCCATCAGCTCAAGCGCAGCAGACTACGAGCAGTACTTC,CAISSSAADYEQYF
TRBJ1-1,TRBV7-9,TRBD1,TGTGCCAGCAGCTTGCAGACAGGGGGTAACACTGAAGCTTTCTTT,CASSLQTGGNTEAFF
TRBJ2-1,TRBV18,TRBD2,TGTGCCAGCTCACCACCGTGGGCGGGAGAGTATAATGAGCAGTTCTTC,CASSPPWAGEYNEQFF
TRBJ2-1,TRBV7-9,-,TGTGCCAGCAGCCCTAACCCTCAGGGCAATGAGCAGTTCTTC,CASSPNPQGNEQFF
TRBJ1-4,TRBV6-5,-,TGTGCCAGCAGTTACTCCTTGGGAGCAACTAATGAAAAACTGTTTTTT,CASSYSLGATNEKLFF
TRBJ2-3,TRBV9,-,TGTGCCAGCAGCGCAAATTTCAGGGTGGGCTTGTCAGATACGCAGTATTTT,CASSANFRVGLSDTQYF
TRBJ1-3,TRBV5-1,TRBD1,TGCGCCAGCAGCTTGGACACGGACAGGAGAAATTCTGGAAACACCATATATTTT,CASSLDTDRRNSGNTIYF
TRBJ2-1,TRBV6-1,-,TGTGCCAGCATAACAGGCGATGCTACCTTTGTTGAGCAGTTCTTC,CASITGDATFVEQFF
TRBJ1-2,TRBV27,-,TGTGCCAGCAGTTTGGCAGGGGTCGGATCTAACTATGGCTACACCTTC,CASSLAGVGSNYGYTF
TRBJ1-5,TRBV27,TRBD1,TGTGCCAGCAGGGACGGGACAGGTGGGAATCAGCCCCAGCATTTT,CASRDGTGGNQPQHF
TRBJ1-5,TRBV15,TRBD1,TGTGCCACCTCCAAACAGGGGATCAATCAGCCCCAGCATTTT,CATSKQGINQPQHF
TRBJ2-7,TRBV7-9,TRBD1,TGCGCCAGCAGCTTGGACAGGGTCTACTACGAGCAGTACTTC,CASSLDRVYYEQYF
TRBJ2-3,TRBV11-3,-,TGTGCCAGCAGCTTAGGGGGGCCCACAGATACGCAGTATTTT,CASSLGGPTDTQYF
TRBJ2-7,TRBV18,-,TGTGCCAGCTCACCCGGCGGGACCCCCTACGAGCAGTACTTC,CASSPGGTPYEQYF
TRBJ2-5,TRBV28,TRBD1,TGTGCCAGCAGTTTACTCGGGACAGGCCAAGAGACCCAGTACTTC,CASSLLGTGQETQYF
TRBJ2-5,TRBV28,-,TGTGCCAGCAGCGGTACAGGGTTAAGCCAAGAGACCCAGTACTTC,CASSGTGLSQETQYF
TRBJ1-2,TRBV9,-,TGTGCCAGCAGCGCCTCCGGGACATTCTATGGCTACACCTTC,CASSASGTFYGYTF
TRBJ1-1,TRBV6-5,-,TGTGCCAGCAGATCTCTGAACACTGAAGCTTTCTTT,CASRSLNTEAFF
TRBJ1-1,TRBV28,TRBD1,TGTGCCAGCAGTTCGACAGGGACCACTGAAGCTTTCTTT,CASSSTGTTEAFF
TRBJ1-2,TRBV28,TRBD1,TGTGCCAGCCAGTACAGGGGGCTTAACTATGGCTACACCTTC,CASQYRGLNYGYTF